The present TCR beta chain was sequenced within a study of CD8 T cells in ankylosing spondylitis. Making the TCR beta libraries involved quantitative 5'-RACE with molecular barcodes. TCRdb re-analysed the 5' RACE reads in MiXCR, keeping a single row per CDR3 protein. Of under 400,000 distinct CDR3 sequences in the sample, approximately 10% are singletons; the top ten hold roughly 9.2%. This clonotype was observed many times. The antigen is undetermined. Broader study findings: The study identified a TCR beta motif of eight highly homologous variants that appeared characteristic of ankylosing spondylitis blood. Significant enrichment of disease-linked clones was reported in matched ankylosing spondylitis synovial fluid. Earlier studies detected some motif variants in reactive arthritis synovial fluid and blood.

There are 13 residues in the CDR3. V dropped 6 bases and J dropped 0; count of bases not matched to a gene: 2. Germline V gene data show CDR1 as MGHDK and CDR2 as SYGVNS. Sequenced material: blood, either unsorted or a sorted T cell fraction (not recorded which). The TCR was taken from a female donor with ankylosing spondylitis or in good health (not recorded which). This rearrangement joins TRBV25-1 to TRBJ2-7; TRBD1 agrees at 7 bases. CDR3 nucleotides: TGTGCCAGCAGGGGGACAGCCTCCTACGAGCAGTACTTC. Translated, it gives CASRGTASYEQYF.